Each of the 10 T cell receptor beta chains below was sequenced from the same sample in a study of T-cell reconstitution after alpha-beta-depleted transplantation in children listed by TCRdb under 2016. The treatment or condition label, as the study defines it: allogeneic hematopoietic cell transplantation with graft depleted of TCRalphabeta T cells and CD19 B cells. Libraries were prepared through PCR. This sample was sequenced with an Illumina HiSeq 2500. Molecular barcoding was employed in the preparation of TCR libraries, with unique molecular identifiers being used to normalize TCRbeta repertoire quantification. TCRdb ran its own pipeline on the public reads, namely fastp trimming at Q25 and MiXCR clone calling, and kept in-frame beta chains. Under each unique CDR3 protein, matching rows form one entry showing the most common genes and DNA. The sample includes tens of thousands of distinct CDR3 sequences, with about a sixth observed a single time. The ten top clones hold about 18% of the sample.

Here the sequenced sample was PBMCs, mostly from graft donor cells, taken 180 days after TCRalphabeta/CD19-depleted stem cell transplant. The receptors stem from a male patient under 10 years old who had a stem cell transplant for acute lymphoblastic leukemia, so the T cells may come from the graft donor.

This clonotype was observed many times. CDR3 DNA: TGTGCCAGCAGCCCTGGAAAACCCCTGAACACCGGGGAGCTGTTTTTT. This encodes CASSPGKPLNTGELFF. The chain recombines TRBV7-7 with TRBJ2-2; D gene uncertain. Trimming cost V 5 bases and J 1 base, with 14 bases left between them. The CDR3 spans 16 residues. CDR1 and CDR2 from the germline V gene are SSHAT and FNYEAQ (reference sequence).

This clonotype was counted at least ten times. The chain couples TRBV7-2 to TRBJ2-7; D may match TRBD1 or TRBD2 (6 bases each). V was shortened by 5 bases and J by 3 bases, with 14 bases between the two germline ends. The length of the CDR3 is 14 residues. Germline CDR1 SGHTA, CDR2 FQGNSA. CDR3 amino acids: CASSPRGTSYEQYF. The CDR3 bases are TGTGCCAGCAGCCCCCGCGGGACAAGCTACGAGCAGTACTTC.

This clonotype was observed many times. This chain joins TRBV20-1 and TRBJ2-7, with 8 bases matching TRBD1. V trimming: 4 bases; J trimming: 6 bases; junction bases outside the gene matches: 14. The CDR3 spans 15 residues. In germline, CDR1 is DFQATT, CDR2 SNEGSKA (reference sequence). Here the CDR3 DNA reads TGCAGTGCTAAGAGGTCGGGACAGGTCCTGGGCGAGCAGTACTTC. The encoded protein is CSAKRSGQVLGEQYF.

This clonotype was seen only a few times. The rearrangement uses TRBV5-1 and TRBJ2-3; 8 bases match TRBD1. V was pared by 6 bases and J by 4 bases, with 13 bases of the junction left unmatched. The CDR3 is 16 residues long. Germline loops: CDR1 SGHRS, CDR2 YFSETQ. The CDR3 reads CASIPSRTGIADTQYF. The CDR3 bases are TGCGCCAGCATTCCTAGCAGGACAGGGATAGCAGATACGCAGTATTTT.

This clonotype occurred a few times. This CDR3 reads CSARGSGADRFKDTQYF. CDR3 coding DNA: TGCAGTGCTAGGGGGTCGGGGGCTGACAGATTTAAAGATACGCAGTATTTT. The rearrangement joins TRBV20-1 to TRBJ2-3, with D perhaps assigned TRBD1 or TRBD2 (6 bases each). Trimming stripped 3 bases from V and 5 bases from J, with 24 bases between. Germline CDR1 DFQATT, CDR2 SNEGSKA (reference sequence). The CDR3 runs to 17 residues.

This clonotype was recorded a few times. The chain joins TRBV7-2 to TRBJ2-1; D possibly corresponds to TRBD2 (5 bases). The CDR3 has 13 amino acids. CDR1 and CDR2 from the germline V gene are SGHTA and FQGNSA. V was trimmed by 1 base and J by 6 bases, leaving 7 bases between them. The CDR3 sequence is CASSLGLANEQFF. CDR3 in DNA: TGTGCCAGCAGCTTAGGGCTAGCCAATGAGCAGTTCTTC.

The chain uses TRBV6-1 and TRBJ2-7; possible D gene TRBD2, 5 bases. Trimming cost V 6 bases and J 8 bases, with 26 bases left between them. This CDR3 region has 16 residues. Germline loops: CDR1 MNHNS, CDR2 SASEGT. CDR3 loop: CASRATRYRRGMKQYF. The CDR3 DNA follows: TGTGCCAGCAGAGCCACCAGGTATAGGAGAGGGATGAAGCAGTACTTC.

This chain joins TRBV27 and TRBJ2-6; the D gene is possibly TRBD2 (6 bases). The CDR3 has 17 amino acids. The germline V gene encodes CDR1 MNHEY and CDR2 SMNVEV (reference sequence). V lost 5 bases to trimming and J lost 2 bases, with 16 bases between them. CDR3 loop: CASSPSPGGPGANVLTF. The DNA for the CDR3 is TGTGCCAGCAGTCCCTCCCCCGGGGGTCCTGGGGCCAACGTCCTGACTTTC.

For the CDR3, the DNA is TGTGCCTCCTGCCAAGAAGGGGATGGAATAAATTACGAGCAGTACTTC. Its translation: CASCQEGDGINYEQYF. This chain connects TRBV3-1 to TRBJ2-7; D may be TRBD1 (5 bases). CDR1 LGHDT and CDR2 YNNKEL come from the germline V gene (reference sequence). Trimming cost V 11 bases and J 4 bases, with 27 bases left between them. This CDR3 has 16 amino acids.

This clonotype was counted a few times. The rearrangement uses TRBV29-1 and TRBJ2-1; 8 bases fit TRBD2. Germline-derived CDR1 and CDR2 are SQVTM and ANQGSEA. This CDR3 is 14 amino acids long. CDR3 DNA sequence: TGCGTCGGGGGGGGGAGAACGATGTACAATGAGCAGTTCTTC. It translates to CVGGGRTMYNEQFF.